The 24 T cell receptor beta chains in this list originate from one sample, sequenced in a study of blood T cell repertoires in COVID-19. Assay: immunoSEQ multiplex PCR; the TCRdb copy retains only in-frame clones and omits some. Of fewer than 200,000 clones in the sample, around 86% were seen once. Sequenced: peripheral blood. The receptors here all came from a man aged 50-60 years with active or convalescent COVID-19.

In this sample, this clone turned up a few times. The chain uses TRBV2 and TRBJ2-7; the match to TRBD1 covers 8 bases. The CDR3 is 13 amino acids. The germline CDR1 and CDR2 sequences are SNHLY and FYNNEI. Trimming removed 6 bases from V and 0 bases from J; junction bases left unmatched: 1. CDR3 region: CASRDRASYEQYF. The DNA for the CDR3 is TGTGCCAGCAGGGACAGGGCCTCCTACGAGCAGTACTTC.

The rearrangement uses TRBV18 and TRBJ1-5; D ambiguous. Deletions cut 2 bases from V and 1 base from J, with 12 bases between. The germline gives CDR1 KGHSH, CDR2 LQKENI. CDR3 length equals 16 residues. CDR3 DNA: TGTGCCAGCTCACCAAGTCAGGTTGGGAGCAATCAGCCCCAGCATTTT. It is translated as CASSPSQVGSNQPQHF.

V usage is TRBV3-1 (or the pseudogene TRBV3-2) and J usage is TRBJ2-2; a weak D match, TRBD1 (5 bases). Deletions cut 6 bases from V and 5 bases from J, with 16 bases between. CDR1 LGHDT and CDR2 YNNKEL come from the germline V gene (reference sequence). CDR3 length equals 15 residues. The CDR3 DNA sequence: TGTGCCAGCAGTCCTCCGTCAAAGGGGACCGGGGAGCTGTTTTTT. Its translation is CASSPPSKGTGELFF.

This clone turned up a few times. The chain links TRBV6-5 to TRBJ1-2; 9 nucleotides match TRBD1. The CDR3 length is 15 residues. V trimming: 2 bases; J trimming: 4 bases; junction bases outside the gene matches: 5. CDR1 is MNHEY, CDR2 SVGAGI, per germline. The CDR3 loop reads CASSYLGQGSYGYTF. CDR3 coding DNA: TGTGCCAGCAGTTACCTGGGACAGGGATCCTATGGCTACACCTTC.

This chain connects TRBV6-1 to TRBJ1-1; D not certain. Germline V gene sequence: CDR1 MNHNS, CDR2 SASEGT. The CDR3 loop spans 14 amino acids. V lost 2 bases to trimming and J lost 7 bases, with 14 bases between them. CDR3 nucleotides: TGTGCCAGCAGTGAACCCATGACAAGCGGTGAAGCTTTCTTT. Translated, it gives CASSEPMTSGEAFF.

This sequence joins TRBV7-3 and TRBJ2-1; 10 bases align to TRBD2. V shed 5 bases, J shed 4 bases, and the junction held 5 bases outside the gene matches. CDR3 length equals 15 residues. Germline V gives CDR1 SGHTA, CDR2 FQGTGA. The CDR3 loop reads CASSAGTSEYNEQFF. The CDR3 DNA follows: TGTGCCAGCAGCGCCGGGACTAGCGAGTACAATGAGCAGTTCTTC.

The J gene is TRBJ2-3, the V gene TRBV25-1, with 9 bases lining up with TRBD2. The germline gives CDR1 MGHDK, CDR2 SYGVNS. The CDR3 is made up of 15 amino acids. With 2 bases clipped from V and 5 bases from J, the junction kept 5 bases outside the gene matches. CDR3 in amino acids: CASSEGGGAEDTQYF. CDR3 bases: TGTGCCAGCAGTGAAGGCGGGGGGGCAGAAGATACGCAGTATTTT.

V and J are TRBV7-9 and TRBJ2-1; 8 bases are a match to TRBD2. CDR3 length: 15 residues. Germline CDR1 is SEHNR and CDR2 is FQNEAQ (reference sequence). V was clipped by 5 bases and J by 2 bases; unmatched bases: 5. The CDR3 is CASSPLADTYNEQFF. For the CDR3, the DNA is TGTGCCAGCAGCCCACTAGCGGACACCTACAATGAGCAGTTCTTC.

In regard to this clone: Within the sample, other DNA sequences also encode this same CDR3. The gene calls are TRBV3-1 (or the pseudogene TRBV3-2) and TRBJ1-1, with D possibly TRBD1 on 5 matching bases. V shed 3 bases and J shed 3 bases, with 8 bases lying between them. CDR1 and CDR2 from the germline V gene are LGHDT and YNNKEL (reference sequence). CDR3 size: 13 residues. DNA of the CDR3: TGTGCCAGCAGCCAGGGGGGAGACACTGAAGCTTTCTTT. It yields the protein CASSQGGDTEAFF.

This sequence joins TRBV18 and TRBJ1-2, with 7 bases fitting TRBD1. The CDR3 covers 16 residues. Per the germline V gene, CDR1 is KGHSH and CDR2 is LQKENI. The ends lost 3 bases at V and 5 bases at J; junction bases unmatched: 12. The CDR3 DNA follows: TGTGCCAGCTCACCGACGGGAGACAGGGTATGGTATGGCTACACCTTC. Amino acid sequence: CASSPTGDRVWYGYTF.

V is TRBV6-2 or TRBV6-3 and J is TRBJ1-1, with a weak D call TRBD1 (5 bases). V shed 2 bases and J shed 4 bases, with 11 bases lying between them. The CDR3 is 14 amino acids. Germline CDR1 and CDR2: MNHEY and SVGEGT. In DNA, the CDR3 is TGTGCCAGCAGTTACGGAGGGGTGGTCACTGAAGCTTTCTTT. Its protein is CASSYGGVVTEAFF.

This chain joins TRBV6-5 and TRBJ2-7; 10 bases are a match to TRBD1. The CDR3 contains 15 residues. The junction had 12 bases not matched to a gene; V was cut back by 6 bases and J by 7 bases. CDR1 MNHEY and CDR2 SVGAGI come from the germline V gene. CDR3 loop: CASRTGGEGRGEQYF. The CDR3 DNA is TGTGCCAGCAGGACAGGGGGCGAAGGACGGGGTGAGCAGTACTTC.

The chain employs TRBV6-5 and TRBJ2-3; D may be TRBD1 (5 bases). Trimming stripped 0 bases from V and 2 bases from J, with 9 bases between. CDR3 length: 15 amino acids. Germline assignment: CDR1 MNHEY and CDR2 SVGAGI. The CDR3 sequence is CASSYSGQLTDTQYF. CDR3 coding DNA: TGTGCCAGCAGTTACTCGGGGCAGCTCACAGATACGCAGTATTTT.

J is TRBJ1-3 and V is TRBV11-3; D gene uncertain. Germline lookup yields CDR1 SGHNT and CDR2 YENEEA. Trimming pared 4 bases from V and 0 bases from J, leaving 10 bases between. This CDR3 spans 15 amino acids. The CDR3 DNA is TGTGCCAGCAGCTCGAAACCGAGCTCTGGAAACACCATATATTTT. Translated: CASSSKPSSGNTIYF. Full variable domain (remainder filled in from reference TRBV11-3 and TRBJ1-3): EAGVVQSPRYKIIEKKQPVAFWCNPISGHNTLYWYLQNLGQGPELLIRYENEEAVDDSQLPKDRFSAERLKGVDSTLKIQPAELGDSAVYLCASSSKPSSGNTIYFGEGSWLTVV.

The DNA for the CDR3 is TGTGCCAGTAGTATAGATTTTACAGGGGCTAGGTTTGGTACGCAGTATTTT. It specifies CASSIDFTGARFGTQYF. The chain joins TRBV19 to TRBJ2-3; 7 bases align to TRBD1. The CDR3 loop spans 17 amino acids. J lost 8 bases, V lost 0 bases, and 14 bases had no gene match. CDR1 is LNHDA, CDR2 SQIVND, per germline (reference sequence).

This clone was recorded once. The chain is built from TRBV19 and TRBJ1-1, with unresolved D. The V gene lost 1 base and the J gene lost 4 bases, with 13 bases spanning the gap. CDR1 and CDR2 (germline): LNHDA, SQIVND (reference sequence). The CDR3 consists of 15 residues. The CDR3 DNA reads as TGTGCCAGTAGTATAGGTGGAGGGATGGGCACTGAAGCTTTCTTT. Its protein is CASSIGGGMGTEAFF.

As regards this clone: An end of the junction does not agree with germline; a read error may underlie this. The genes are TRBV3-1 (or the pseudogene TRBV3-2) and TRBJ1-2; TRBD1 aligns across 12 bases. The length of the CDR3 is 16 residues. Germline V CDR1 and CDR2: LGHDT, YNNKEL (reference sequence). The CDR3 DNA is TGTGCCAGCAGCCAAGATGGGACAGGGGGCGGCTATGGTTACACCTTC. It translates to CASSQDGTGGGYGYTF.

J is TRBJ1-5 and V is TRBV2; D uncertain. Germline CDR1 SNHLY, CDR2 FYNNEI. The CDR3 extends over 16 amino acids. Between the trimmed V and J ends, which lost 3 bases and 1 base, there was a span of 13 bases. CDR3: CASSDRGRRSNQPQHF. The CDR3 region has the DNA TGTGCCAGCAGTGACAGAGGAAGAAGGAGCAATCAGCCCCAGCATTTT.

The CDR3 DNA follows: TGCGCCAGCAGCCCGTGGACAAGAGATAATTCACCCCTCCACTTT. Its protein product is CASSPWTRDNSPLHF. This sequence joins TRBV5-1 and TRBJ1-6, with D possibly TRBD1 on 5 matching bases. V was trimmed by 4 bases and J by 5 bases, leaving 13 bases between them. Looked up from germline, CDR1 is SGHRS and CDR2 is YFSETQ. CDR3 length: 15 amino acids.

The chain is built from TRBV7-6 and TRBJ2-2; 8 bases align to TRBD2. V was clipped by 5 bases and J by 4 bases; unmatched bases: 12. Looked up from germline, CDR1 is SGHVS and CDR2 is FNYEAQ. CDR3 length equals 17 residues. This CDR3 is CASSPPPRGGITGELFF. CDR3 bases: TGTGCCAGCAGCCCACCCCCTCGGGGGGGGATCACCGGGGAGCTGTTTTTT.

The chain combines TRBV6-5 with TRBJ1-1; D unresolved. The germline V and J ends were trimmed by 2 bases and 1 base, with 11 bases remaining between them. Germline CDR1 MNHEY, CDR2 SVGAGI. This CDR3 spans 15 amino acids. In nucleotides, the CDR3 is TGTGCCAGCAGTTACGCCGGGAGTACGAACACTGAAGCTTTCTTT. It encodes CASSYAGSTNTEAFF.

The V and J genes are TRBV18 and TRBJ2-7; TRBD2 matches at 15 bases. Unmatched junction bases numbered 5, after V lost 2 bases and J lost 6 bases. Germline V gene data show CDR1 as KGHSH and CDR2 as LQKENI. This CDR3 spans 16 amino acids. The CDR3 reads CASSPGGLAGGVEQYF. Written as DNA, the CDR3 is TGTGCCAGCTCACCAGGAGGACTAGCGGGGGGGGTCGAGCAGTACTTC.

This rearrangement joins TRBV24-1 to TRBJ2-6; TRBD1 is a possible D gene (6 bases). This CDR3 has 16 amino acids. Germline V gene lookup returns CDR1 KGHDR and CDR2 SFDVKD. Trimming removed 4 bases from V and 1 base from J, with 10 bases in between. The CDR3, as DNA: TGTGCCACCAGTGACCTCGACAGGTCTGGGGCCAACGTCCTGACTTTC. The encoded protein is CATSDLDRSGANVLTF.

The J gene is TRBJ2-3, the V gene TRBV5-1; D possibly corresponds to TRBD2 (7 bases). Germline V lookup: CDR1 SGHRS, CDR2 YFSETQ. CDR3 length equals 18 residues. V was cut by 4 bases and J by 1 base, with 22 bases left in between. For the CDR3, the DNA is TGCGCCAGCAGCCGTATTCGGGGGGCCCAGGGTGGCACAGATACGCAGTATTTT. Translating gives CASSRIRGAQGGTDTQYF.